The entry that follows covers one T cell receptor beta chain sequence. Germline V gives CDR1 SQVTM, CDR2 ANQGSEA. CDR3 length equals 12 residues. The V gene end was trimmed by 7 bases and the J gene end by 4 bases; junction bases not matched to a gene: 6. Measured with immunoSEQ multiplex PCR; TCRdb has only the in-frame clones, and not every one. The data contain roughly 180,000 clones, 81% of them singletons. The data belong to a study of blood T cell repertoires in COVID-19. Study context: The analysed material was cDNA or gDNA that came from T cells, B-cell-depleted T cells, or PBMCs.

Sequenced material: peripheral blood. The rearrangement links TRBV29-1 to TRBJ1-2; 7 bases fit TRBD1. This TCR was sampled from a woman aged 40 to 50 with COVID-19, enrolled during active disease. CDR3 sequence: CSGRTGPYGYTF. CDR3 nucleotide sequence: TGCAGCGGCAGGACAGGACCCTATGGCTACACCTTC.